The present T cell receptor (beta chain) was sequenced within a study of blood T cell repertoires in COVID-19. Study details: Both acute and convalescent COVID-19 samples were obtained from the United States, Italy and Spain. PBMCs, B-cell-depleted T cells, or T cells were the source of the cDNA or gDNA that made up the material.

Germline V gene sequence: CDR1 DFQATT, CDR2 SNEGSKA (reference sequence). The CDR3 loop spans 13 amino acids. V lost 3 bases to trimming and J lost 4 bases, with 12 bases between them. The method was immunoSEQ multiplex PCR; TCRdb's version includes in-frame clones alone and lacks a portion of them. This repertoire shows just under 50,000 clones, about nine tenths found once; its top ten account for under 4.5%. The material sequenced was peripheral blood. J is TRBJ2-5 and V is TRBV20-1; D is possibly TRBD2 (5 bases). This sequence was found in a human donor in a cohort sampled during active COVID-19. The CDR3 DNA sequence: TGCAGTGCTAGTTTAGCGTGGTCAGAGACCCAGTACTTC. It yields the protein CSASLAWSETQYF.